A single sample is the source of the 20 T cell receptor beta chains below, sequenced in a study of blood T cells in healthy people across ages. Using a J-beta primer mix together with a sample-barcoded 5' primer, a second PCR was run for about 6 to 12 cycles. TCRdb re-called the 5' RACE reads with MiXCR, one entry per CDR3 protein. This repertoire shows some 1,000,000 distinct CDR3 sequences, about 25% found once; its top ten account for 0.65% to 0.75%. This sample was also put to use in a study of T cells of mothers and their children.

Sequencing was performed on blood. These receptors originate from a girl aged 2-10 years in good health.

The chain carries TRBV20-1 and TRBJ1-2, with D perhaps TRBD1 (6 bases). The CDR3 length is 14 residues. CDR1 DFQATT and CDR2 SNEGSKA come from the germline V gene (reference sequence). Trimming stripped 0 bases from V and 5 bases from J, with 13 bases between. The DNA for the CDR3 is TGCAGTGCTAGAGATAGGGGGGGCTCTTATGGCTACACCTTC. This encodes CSARDRGGSYGYTF.

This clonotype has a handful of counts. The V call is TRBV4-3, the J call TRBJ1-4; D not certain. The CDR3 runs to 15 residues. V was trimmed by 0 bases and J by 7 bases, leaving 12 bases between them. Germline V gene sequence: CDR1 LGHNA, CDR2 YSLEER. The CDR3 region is CASSQDFRGIEKLFF. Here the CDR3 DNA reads TGCGCCAGCAGCCAAGATTTTCGGGGTATTGAAAAACTGTTTTTT.

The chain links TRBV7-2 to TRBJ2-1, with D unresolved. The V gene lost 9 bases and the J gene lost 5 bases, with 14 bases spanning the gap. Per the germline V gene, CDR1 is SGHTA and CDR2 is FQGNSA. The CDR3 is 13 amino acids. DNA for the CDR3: TGTGCCAGTAGCCGGACGGTCGACAATGAGCAGTTCTTC. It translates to CASSRTVDNEQFF.

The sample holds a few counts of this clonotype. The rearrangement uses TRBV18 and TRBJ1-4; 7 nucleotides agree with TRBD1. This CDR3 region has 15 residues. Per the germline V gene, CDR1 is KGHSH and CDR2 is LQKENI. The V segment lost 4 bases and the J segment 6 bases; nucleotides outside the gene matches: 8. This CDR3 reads CASSHLGDSYEKLFF. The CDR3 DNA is TGTGCCAGCTCACATCTAGGGGACAGTTATGAAAAACTGTTTTTT.

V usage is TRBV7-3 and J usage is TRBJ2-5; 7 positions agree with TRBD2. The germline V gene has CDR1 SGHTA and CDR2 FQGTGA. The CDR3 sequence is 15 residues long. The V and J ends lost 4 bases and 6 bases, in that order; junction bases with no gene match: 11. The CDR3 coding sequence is TGTGCCAGCAGCTCAAGCGGGGACTTGATGCAGACCCAGTACTTC. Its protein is CASSSSGDLMQTQYF.

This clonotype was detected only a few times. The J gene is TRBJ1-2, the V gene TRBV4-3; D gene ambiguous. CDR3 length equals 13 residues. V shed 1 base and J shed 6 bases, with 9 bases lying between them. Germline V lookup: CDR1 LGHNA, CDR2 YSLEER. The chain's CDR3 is CASSQALRDGYTF. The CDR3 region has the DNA TGCGCCAGCAGCCAAGCTCTAAGAGATGGCTACACCTTC.

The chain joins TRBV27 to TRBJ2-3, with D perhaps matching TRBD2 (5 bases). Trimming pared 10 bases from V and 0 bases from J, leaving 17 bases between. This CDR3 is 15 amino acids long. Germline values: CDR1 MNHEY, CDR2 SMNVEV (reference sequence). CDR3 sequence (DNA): TGTGCCATCTCCAGCGGAATCCCGAGCACAGATACGCAGTATTTT. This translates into CAISSGIPSTDTQYF.

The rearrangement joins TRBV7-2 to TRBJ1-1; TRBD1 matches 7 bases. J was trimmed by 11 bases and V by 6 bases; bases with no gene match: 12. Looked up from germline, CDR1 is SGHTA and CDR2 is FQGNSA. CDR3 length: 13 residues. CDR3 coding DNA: TGTGCCAGCAGTCCCAGGGGGGGCCGGGAGGCTTTCTTT. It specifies CASSPRGGREAFF.

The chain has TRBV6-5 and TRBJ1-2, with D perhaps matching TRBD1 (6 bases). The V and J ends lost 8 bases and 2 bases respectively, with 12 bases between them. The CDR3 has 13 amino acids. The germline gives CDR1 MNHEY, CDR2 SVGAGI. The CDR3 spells CASRRGANYGYTF. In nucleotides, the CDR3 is TGTGCCAGCCGCAGGGGAGCGAACTATGGCTACACCTTC.

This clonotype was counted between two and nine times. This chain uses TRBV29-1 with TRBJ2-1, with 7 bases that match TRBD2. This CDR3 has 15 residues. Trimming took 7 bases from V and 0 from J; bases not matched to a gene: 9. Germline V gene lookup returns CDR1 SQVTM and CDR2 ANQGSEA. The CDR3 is CSAAGEGSSYNEQFF. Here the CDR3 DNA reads TGCAGCGCTGCGGGGGAGGGCAGCTCCTACAATGAGCAGTTCTTC.

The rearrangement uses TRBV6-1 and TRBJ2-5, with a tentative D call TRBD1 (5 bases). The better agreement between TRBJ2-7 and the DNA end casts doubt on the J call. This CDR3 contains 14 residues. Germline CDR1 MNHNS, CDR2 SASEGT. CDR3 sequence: CASSVNQGAYEQYF. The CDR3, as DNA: TGTGCCAGCAGTGTAAACCAAGGGGCCTACGAGCAGTACTTC.

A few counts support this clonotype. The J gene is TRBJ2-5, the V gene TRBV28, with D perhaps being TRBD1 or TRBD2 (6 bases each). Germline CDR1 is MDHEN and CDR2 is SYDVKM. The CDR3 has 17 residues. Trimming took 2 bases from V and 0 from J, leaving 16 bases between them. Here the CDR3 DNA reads TGTGCCAGCAGTTTAGGCGGAGGGGGTATGCACCAAGAGACCCAGTACTTC. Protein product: CASSLGGGGMHQETQYF. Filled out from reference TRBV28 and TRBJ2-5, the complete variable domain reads DVKVTQSSRYLVKRTGEKVFLECVQDMDHENMFWYRQDPGLGLRLIYFSYDVKMKEKGDIPEGYSVSREKKERFSLILESASTNQTSMYLCASSLGGGGMHQETQYFGPGTRLLVL.

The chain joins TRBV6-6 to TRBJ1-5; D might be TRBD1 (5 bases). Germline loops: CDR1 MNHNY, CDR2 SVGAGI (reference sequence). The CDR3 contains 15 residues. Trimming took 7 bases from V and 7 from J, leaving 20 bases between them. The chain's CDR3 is CASKYLEGPGQPQHF. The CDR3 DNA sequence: TGTGCCAGCAAGTATTTGGAGGGGCCAGGGCAGCCCCAGCATTTT.

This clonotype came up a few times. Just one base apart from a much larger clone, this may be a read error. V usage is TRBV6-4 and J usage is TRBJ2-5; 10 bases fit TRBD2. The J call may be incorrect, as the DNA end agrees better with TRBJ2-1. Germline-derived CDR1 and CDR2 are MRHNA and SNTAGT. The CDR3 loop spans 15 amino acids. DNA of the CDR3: TGTGCCAGCAGTGAGGGGACTAGCGAGTACAATGAGCAGTTCTTC. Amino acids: CASSEGTSEYNEQFF.

CDR3 region: CASSYSPKTGEKLFF. CDR3 nucleotides: TGTGCCAGCAGTTACTCGCCAAAGACAGGTGAAAAACTGTTTTTT. J is TRBJ1-4 and V is TRBV3-1, with D possibly matching TRBD1 (6 bases). V dropped 6 bases and J dropped 7 bases, with 18 bases sitting between them. This CDR3 comprises 15 residues. The germline V gene encodes CDR1 LGHDT and CDR2 YNNKEL (reference sequence). The entire variable domain, with the rest obtained from reference TRBV3-1 and TRBJ1-4, is as follows: DTAVSQTPKYLVTQMGNDKSIKCEQNLGHDTMYWYKQDSKKFLKIMFSYNNKELIINETVPNRFSPKSPDKAHLNLHINSLELGDSAVYFCASSYSPKTGEKLFFGSGTQLSVL.

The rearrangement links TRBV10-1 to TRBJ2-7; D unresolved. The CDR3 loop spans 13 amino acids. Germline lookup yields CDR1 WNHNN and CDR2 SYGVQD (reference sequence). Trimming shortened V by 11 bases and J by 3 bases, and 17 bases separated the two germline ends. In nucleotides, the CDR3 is TGCGCCCGCCCACCTTGGAAAGACTACGAGCAGTACTTC. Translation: CARPPWKDYEQYF.

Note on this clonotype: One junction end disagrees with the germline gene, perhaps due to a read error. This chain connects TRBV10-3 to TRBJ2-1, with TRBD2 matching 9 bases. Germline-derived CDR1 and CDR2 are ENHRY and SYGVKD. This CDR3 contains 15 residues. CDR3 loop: CATSETSGNYNEQFF. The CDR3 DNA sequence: TGTGCCACCAGTGAGACTAGCGGTAACTACAATGAGCAGTTCTTC.

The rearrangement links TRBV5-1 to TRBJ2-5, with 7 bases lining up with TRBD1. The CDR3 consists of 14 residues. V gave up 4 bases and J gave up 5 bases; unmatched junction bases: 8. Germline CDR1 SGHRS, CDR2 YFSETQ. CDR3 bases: TGCGCCAGCAGCCAAGGGACAGAAAGGGAGACCCAGTACTTC. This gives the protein CASSQGTERETQYF.

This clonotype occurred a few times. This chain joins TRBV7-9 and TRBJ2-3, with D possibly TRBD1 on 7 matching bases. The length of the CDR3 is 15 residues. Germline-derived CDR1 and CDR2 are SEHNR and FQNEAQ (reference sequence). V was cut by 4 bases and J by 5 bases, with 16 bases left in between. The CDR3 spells CASSSTRGQGDTQYF. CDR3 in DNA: TGTGCCAGCAGCTCGACTAGGGGGCAGGGAGATACGCAGTATTTT.

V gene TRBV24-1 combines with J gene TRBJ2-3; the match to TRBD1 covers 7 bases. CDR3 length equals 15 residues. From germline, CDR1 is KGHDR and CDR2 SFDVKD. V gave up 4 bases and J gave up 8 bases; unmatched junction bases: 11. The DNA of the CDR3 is TGTGCCACCAGTGACGGGACAGTGGGAAGAGGTACGCAGTATTTT. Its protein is CATSDGTVGRGTQYF.